The 26 T cell receptor beta chains below were found in one sample sequenced in a study of cytomegalovirus exposure and HLA in healthy donors. Repertoires were generated with immunoSEQ multiplex PCR, while TCRdb's copy carries only in-frame clones and drops some. The data contain about 88,000 clones, approximately 96% of them singletons. The sample taken for sequencing was PBMCs. The origin of the receptors is a man aged 18 to 30 in good health and CMV-seronegative.

The chain couples TRBV18 to TRBJ2-2, with 9 positions matching TRBD1. The CDR3 covers 16 residues. The J segment lost 7 bases and the V segment lost 3 bases, leaving 9 bases of the junction unmatched. CDR1 KGHSH and CDR2 LQKENI come from the germline V gene. CDR3 in DNA: TGTGCCAGCTCACCCAGGACAGGGGAATCTGGCGGGGAGCTGTTTTTT. Its protein is CASSPRTGESGGELFF.

This chain joins TRBV19 and TRBJ2-5; no clear D. Germline lookup yields CDR1 LNHDA and CDR2 SQIVND (reference sequence). CDR3 length: 14 residues. Trimming took off 1 base at V and 0 bases at J, with 6 bases between the two ends. CDR3: CASSIGVDQETQYF. Here the CDR3 DNA reads TGTGCCAGTAGTATAGGTGTAGACCAAGAGACCCAGTACTTC.

This chain links TRBV10-3 with TRBJ2-2; the D gene is possibly TRBD2 (6 bases). The V end was cut by 3 bases, the J end by 7 bases, with 18 bases between. CDR1 is ENHRY and CDR2 is SYGVKD in the germline V gene. The CDR3 loop spans 16 amino acids. This CDR3 is CAISDLATSSGGELFF. Written as DNA, the CDR3 is TGTGCCATCAGTGACCTCGCAACTAGCTCTGGCGGGGAGCTGTTTTTT.

The chain carries TRBV13 and TRBJ2-3; 9 bases map to TRBD2. Unmatched junction bases numbered 11, after V lost 5 bases and J lost 5 bases. The CDR3 is 16 residues long. Germline assignment: CDR1 PRHDT and CDR2 FYEKMQ (reference sequence). CDR3 sequence (DNA): TGTGCCAGCAGCACGCCGGAGCGGGAGGAGGTAGATACGCAGTATTTT. Translation gives CASSTPEREEVDTQYF.

This chain connects TRBV19 to TRBJ2-7; D is ambiguous. Germline-derived CDR1 and CDR2 are LNHDA and SQIVND (reference sequence). V was pared by 4 bases and J by 1 base, with 8 bases between. The CDR3 covers 13 residues. The CDR3 nucleotides read TGTGCCAGTAGTAGGTCGGAGTCCTACGAGCAGTACTTC. It yields the protein CASSRSESYEQYF.

The chain couples TRBV7-9 to TRBJ2-5, with TRBD2 matching 8 bases. There are 16 residues in the CDR3. Germline V gene lookup returns CDR1 SEHNR and CDR2 FQNEAQ (reference sequence). V dropped 1 base and J dropped 2; count of bases not matched to a gene: 6. CDR3 sequence: CASSLEIGGGQETQYF. CDR3 DNA: TGTGCCAGCAGCTTAGAGATCGGGGGGGGACAAGAGACCCAGTACTTC.

This chain uses TRBV5-5 with TRBJ2-6, with D tentatively TRBD1 (5 bases). The CDR3 extends over 17 amino acids. Per germline, CDR1 SGHKS and CDR2 YYEKEE (reference sequence). V lost 0 bases, J lost 3 bases, and 13 bases lay in between. CDR3 residues: CASSLDRFYRGANVLTF. As DNA, the CDR3 is TGTGCCAGCAGCTTGGACAGGTTTTATCGTGGGGCCAACGTCCTGACTTTC.

J is TRBJ2-3 and V is TRBV5-1; TRBD2 agrees at 8 bases. The V segment lost 2 bases and the J segment 2 bases; nucleotides outside the gene matches: 7. There are 16 residues in the CDR3. Germline CDR1 SGHRS, CDR2 YFSETQ. DNA for the CDR3: TGCGCCAGCAGCTTTCATAGCGGGACGAACACAGATACGCAGTATTTT. Its translation: CASSFHSGTNTDTQYF.

V and J are TRBV2 and TRBJ1-2, with a possible D match to TRBD1 (6 bases). The CDR3 sequence is 17 residues long. Deletions cut 8 bases from V and 4 bases from J, with 26 bases between. Germline CDR1 is SNHLY and CDR2 is FYNNEI. The CDR3 spells CASYFTGTNLDAYGYTF. The DNA for the CDR3 is TGTGCCAGCTACTTCACGGGGACAAACCTGGACGCCTATGGCTACACCTTC.

The rearrangement joins TRBV12-5 to TRBJ2-3; the D gene is possibly TRBD1 (6 bases). Looked up from germline, CDR1 is LGHNT and CDR2 is FRNRAP. This CDR3 contains 16 residues. V lost 2 bases to trimming and J lost 2 bases, with 14 bases between them. CDR3 nucleotide sequence: TGTGCTAGTGGTTTGATGGCGTGGGGGCACACAGATACGCAGTATTTT. It encodes CASGLMAWGHTDTQYF. Variable domain in full (rest from reference TRBV12-5 and TRBJ2-3): DARVTQTPRHKVTEMGQEVTMRCQPILGHNTVFWYRQTMMQGLELLAYFRNRAPLDDSGMPKDRFSAEMPDATLATLKIQPSEPRDSAVYFCASGLMAWGHTDTQYFGPGTRLTVL.

The J gene is TRBJ1-5, the V gene TRBV7-2, with D maybe TRBD1 (6 bases). Germline values: CDR1 SGHTA, CDR2 FQGNSA. This CDR3 spans 14 amino acids. V lost 5 bases and J 6 bases, leaving 14 bases between the germline ends. CDR3 sequence: CASSPDRTPQPQHF. The CDR3 DNA reads as TGTGCCAGCAGCCCCGACAGGACGCCTCAGCCCCAGCATTTT.

This chain joins TRBV7-2 and TRBJ2-7; 9 bases align to TRBD2. V gave up 0 bases and J gave up 3 bases; unmatched junction bases: 9. Germline V gene data show CDR1 as SGHTA and CDR2 as FQGNSA. CDR3 length: 17 amino acids. CDR3 sequence: CASSLARGSGSIYEQYF. Here the CDR3 DNA reads TGTGCCAGCAGCTTAGCGCGGGGTAGCGGGAGTATCTACGAGCAGTACTTC.

The rearrangement joins TRBV6-5 to TRBJ2-1; the D gene is possibly TRBD1 (5 bases). Per germline, CDR1 MNHEY and CDR2 SVGAGI. V lost 8 bases and J 4 bases, leaving 12 bases between the germline ends. The CDR3 spans 13 residues. As DNA, the CDR3 is TGTGCCAGCCGGAACCCAGGGTACAATGAGCAGTTCTTC. Protein: CASRNPGYNEQFF.

V gene TRBV7-3 combines with J gene TRBJ2-1, with 8 nucleotides matching TRBD1. This CDR3 has 15 residues. V lost 6 bases, J lost 10 bases, and 14 bases stayed unmatched. Germline V lookup: CDR1 SGHTA, CDR2 FQGTGA. CDR3 amino acids: CASSQGRQGISEQFF. The CDR3 DNA follows: TGTGCCAGCAGTCAAGGGAGACAGGGGATAAGCGAGCAGTTCTTC. The whole variable domain, filled in from reference TRBV7-3 and TRBJ2-1, reads GAGVSQTPSNKVTEKGKYVELRCDPISGHTALYWYRQSLGQGPEFLIYFQGTGAADDSGLPNDRFFAVRPEGSVSTLKIQRTERGDSAVYLCASSQGRQGISEQFFGPGTRLTVL.

The chain links TRBV19 to TRBJ1-4; 8 bases are shared with TRBD1. Germline assignment: CDR1 LNHDA and CDR2 SQIVND (reference sequence). CDR3 size: 14 residues. J was trimmed by 6 bases and V by 3 bases; bases with no gene match: 3. CDR3 region: CASSINRGDEKLFF. The CDR3 DNA reads as TGTGCCAGTAGTATTAACAGGGGGGATGAAAAACTGTTTTTT.

This clone was recorded once. CDR3 bases: TGTGCCAGCAGTTTAAGTCCCCGACAGGGGCAAAATACGCAGTATTTT. The encoded protein is CASSLSPRQGQNTQYF. V usage is TRBV27 and J usage is TRBJ2-3; 8 positions agree with TRBD1. Germline CDR1 and CDR2: MNHEY and SMNVEV (reference sequence). The CDR3 extends over 16 amino acids. V lost 2 bases to trimming and J lost 7 bases; unmatched junction nucleotides: 11.

This sequence joins TRBV5-1 and TRBJ1-4, with a possible D match to TRBD1 (6 bases). The germline CDR1 and CDR2 sequences are SGHRS and YFSETQ. This CDR3 is 16 amino acids long. The V gene lost 4 bases and the J gene lost 8 bases, with 21 bases spanning the gap. The CDR3 reads CASSPGTTGYGEKLFF. The CDR3 region has the DNA TGCGCCAGCAGCCCCGGGACAACAGGCTATGGGGAAAAACTGTTTTTT. Based on the CDR3 plus reference TRBV5-1 and TRBJ1-4, the full variable domain is KAGVTQTPRYLIKTRGQQVTLSCSPISGHRSVSWYQQTPGQGLQFLFEYFSETQRNKGNFPGRFSGRQFSNSRSEMNVSTLELGDSALYLCASSPGTTGYGEKLFFGSGTQLSVL.

V and J are TRBV2 and TRBJ1-4; D not resolved. Germline-derived CDR1 and CDR2 are SNHLY and FYNNEI. The germline V and J ends were trimmed by 5 bases and 5 bases, with 15 bases remaining between them. The CDR3 has 15 residues. This chain's CDR3 is CASSLLEQPNEKLFF. The DNA of the CDR3 is TGTGCCAGCAGTTTACTCGAACAGCCGAATGAAAAACTGTTTTTT.

The chain is built from TRBV19 and TRBJ2-1, with 9 bases lining up with TRBD2. The CDR3 has 17 amino acids. Losses at the gene ends were 5 bases for V and 4 bases for J; bases not matched to a gene: 12. Germline V lookup: CDR1 LNHDA, CDR2 SQIVND (reference sequence). The CDR3 bases are TGTGCCAGTAGTTCCACCCGACTAGCGGAATTTTACAATGAGCAGTTCTTC. It is translated as CASSSTRLAEFYNEQFF. The full variable domain, its missing parts supplied by reference TRBV19 and TRBJ2-1, is DGGITQSPKYLFRKEGQNVTLSCEQNLNHDAMYWYRQDPGQGLRLIYYSQIVNDFQKGDIAEGYSVSREKKESFPLTVTSAQKNPTAFYLCASSSTRLAEFYNEQFFGPGTRLTVL.

The rearrangement uses TRBV15 and TRBJ1-4; 8 bases match TRBD1. J lost 4 bases, V lost 4 bases, and 5 bases had no gene match. Looked up from germline, CDR1 is LNHNV and CDR2 is YYDKDF (reference sequence). The CDR3 runs to 15 residues. The CDR3 nucleotides are TGTGCCACCAGCAACGGACAGGGCAATAATGAAAAACTGTTTTTT. Protein product: CATSNGQGNNEKLFF.

This sequence joins TRBV6-4 and TRBJ2-2; maybe TRBD1 (5 bases). This CDR3 comprises 13 residues. The V gene lost 6 bases and the J gene lost 0 bases, with 5 bases spanning the gap. Germline CDR1 is MRHNA and CDR2 is SNTAGT. The CDR3 DNA follows: TGTGCCAGCAGACAGGCGAACACCGGGGAGCTGTTTTTT. Its translation is CASRQANTGELFF.

The rearrangement joins TRBV7-2 to TRBJ1-5, with TRBD1 identical over 8 bases. Unmatched junction bases numbered 2, after V lost 5 bases and J lost 2 bases. Germline V gene sequence: CDR1 SGHTA, CDR2 FQGNSA. The CDR3 is made up of 14 amino acids. The CDR3 sequence is CASSDRGGNQPQHF. The DNA of the CDR3 is TGTGCCAGCAGCGACAGGGGTGGCAATCAGCCCCAGCATTTT.

The CDR3 here is CASSDAGLSRDTEAFF. The CDR3 region has the DNA TGTGCCAGCAGTGACGCAGGGCTGAGTAGGGACACTGAAGCTTTCTTT. The chain uses TRBV25-1 and TRBJ1-1; TRBD1 might be the D (5 bases). Per the germline V gene, CDR1 is MGHDK and CDR2 is SYGVNS. The CDR3 contains 16 residues. Trimming left V 3 bases short and J 3 bases short, with 17 bases between.

The rearrangement joins TRBV9 to TRBJ1-3, with TRBD1 as a possible D gene (5 bases). V lost 0 bases, J lost 0 bases, and 10 bases lay in between. The germline V gene has CDR1 SGDLS and CDR2 YYNGEE. The CDR3 runs 16 residues. The CDR3 DNA follows: TGTGCCAGCAGCGTAGACCAGGGTTTCTCTGGAAACACCATATATTTT. It translates to CASSVDQGFSGNTIYF.

The CDR3 reads CASSVTPLTLAGTYNEQFF. CDR3 in DNA: TGTGCCAGCAGTGTAACCCCTTTAACACTAGCGGGGACCTACAATGAGCAGTTCTTC. The chain employs TRBV28 and TRBJ2-1; 10 positions match TRBD2. Germline V gives CDR1 MDHEN, CDR2 SYDVKM. V shed 5 bases, J shed 2 bases, and the junction held 15 bases outside the gene matches. The CDR3 runs to 19 residues. Looking up the rest from reference TRBV28 and TRBJ2-1 gives the full variable domain: DVKVTQSSRYLVKRTGEKVFLECVQDMDHENMFWYRQDPGLGLRLIYFSYDVKMKEKGDIPEGYSVSREKKERFSLILESASTNQTSMYLCASSVTPLTLAGTYNEQFFGPGTRLTVL.

The V gene is TRBV30, the J gene TRBJ1-2; no definite D call. This CDR3 comprises 12 residues. Germline V gene lookup returns CDR1 GTSNPN and CDR2 SVGIG (reference sequence). V was shortened by 1 base and J by 0 bases, with 3 bases between the two germline ends. The CDR3 loop reads CAWSATNYGYTF. The CDR3 DNA reads TGTGCCTGGAGTGCTACTAACTATGGCTACACCTTC.